Listed below are T cell receptor beta chains from one sample, sequenced in a study of siplizumab effects on memory and regulatory T cells. Here immunoSEQ multiplex PCR was the method, and the copy in TCRdb shows in-frame clones only, minus some. In the table there are roughly 9,200 clones, about 40% of which are singletons. Antigen specificity for these receptors is unknown. Sequenced: CFSE-low (dividing) CD4+ T cells sorted from an allogeneic mixed lymphocyte reaction. These receptors were collected from a human donor in good health; the cells came from an allogeneic mixed lymphocyte reaction. The CDR3 runs from the conserved cysteine through the conserved F or W. Fields, in order: V gene, D gene, J gene, clone size, CDR3 protein, CDR3 DNA. The D gene is left open where the match is weak. Some rows mark clone size as missing; the rest say once, few, many or name a class of expanded clone.

TRBV4-3	NA	TRBJ1-4	few	CASSQSLFF	TGCGCCAGCAGCCAGAGTCTGTTTTTT
TRBV5-1	NA	TRBJ2-7	few	CASSGAYEQYF	TGCGCCAGCAGCGGTGCCTACGAGCAGTACTTC
TRBV5-5	TRBD2	TRBJ2-1	NA	CASSSIGLARNNEQFF	TGTGCCAGCAGCTCGATCGGACTAGCGCGTAACAATGAGCAGTTCTTC
TRBV6-1	NA	TRBJ2-7	medium-sized	CASSERLAAEQYF	TGTGCCAGCAGTGAAAGGCTAGCTGCCGAGCAGTACTTC
TRBV10-3	TRBD1	TRBJ1-5	NA	CAISELGQGTQPQHF	TGTGCCATCAGTGAGTTAGGACAGGGGACTCAGCCCCAGCATTTT
TRBV5-6	NA	TRBJ2-5	NA	CASTPGAAGGTQYF	TGTGCCAGCACCCCAGGTGCCGCAGGTGGGACCCAGTACTTC
TRBV5-6	NA	TRBJ1-3	few	CASSLTGASGNTIYF	TGTGCCAGCAGCCTGACAGGAGCCTCTGGAAACACCATATATTTT
TRBV7-2	NA	TRBJ1-5	NA	CASSFGADQPQHF	TGTGCCAGCAGCTTCGGAGCCGATCAGCCCCAGCATTTT
TRBV5-1	TRBD1	TRBJ2-6	NA	CASSLGTGCGSAGANVLTF	TGCGCCAGCAGCCTAGGGACAGGGTGCGGGAGCGCTGGGGCCAACGTCCTGACTTTC
TRBV28	NA	TRBJ1-6	NA	CASSSYRAVSPLHF	TGTGCCAGCAGTTCTTACAGGGCGGTATCACCCCTCCACTTT
TRBV7-2	NA	TRBJ2-2	NA	CASSRDKNTGELFF	TGTGCCAGCTCCCGGGACAAGAACACCGGGGAGCTGTTTTTT
TRBV2	NA	TRBJ1-5	medium-sized	CASHRANQPQHF	TGTGCCAGCCACAGGGCCAATCAGCCCCAGCATTTT
TRBV27	NA	TRBJ2-7	once	CASSKGPHYEQYF	TGTGCCAGCAGCAAGGGACCCCACTACGAGCAGTACTTC
TRBV5-1	TRBD2	TRBJ2-3	medium-sized	CASSPLGAGVTDTQYF	TGCGCCAGCAGCCCCCTCGGCGCGGGAGTCACAGATACGCAGTATTTT
TRBV4-1	TRBD2	TRBJ2-7	NA	CASSQEGGRSSYEQYF	TGCGCCAGCAGCCAAGAAGGCGGGAGGTCCTCCTACGAGCAGTACTTC
TRBV6-6	TRBD2	TRBJ2-5	NA	CASSSGGVETQYF	TGTGCCAGCAGCTCGGGGGGAGTTGAGACCCAGTACTTC
TRBV7-2	NA	TRBJ2-2	NA	CASSLPPGGLFF	TGTGCCAGCAGCCTACCCCCTGGGGGGCTGTTTTTT
TRBV30	NA	TRBJ1-4	NA	CAWTRGGAGEKLFF	TGTGCCTGGACAAGGGGGGGCGCCGGGGAAAAACTGTTTTTT
TRBV6-1	NA	TRBJ1-3	NA	CASSGGVAGNTIYF	TGTGCCAGCAGTGGGGGGGTTGCAGGAAACACCATATATTTT
TRBV28	TRBD2	TRBJ2-3	NA	CASSLGLAGTTLKNF	TGTGCCAGCAGTTTGGGACTAGCGGGGACAACCTTGAAGAATTTT
TRBV5-4	TRBD1	TRBJ2-4	NA	CASRGTGKNIQYF	TGTGCCAGCAGGGGGACAGGCAAAAACATTCAGTACTTC
TRBV30	TRBD2	TRBJ2-4	NA	CAWSVAGLAKNIQYF	TGTGCCTGGAGTGTAGCGGGGTTAGCCAAAAACATTCAGTACTTC
TRBV10-2	NA	TRBJ2-1	few	CASSENPGTRRQQFF	TGCGCCAGCAGTGAGAATCCGGGGACCCGGCGTCAGCAGTTCTTC
TRBV11-1	NA	TRBJ1-1	NA	CASSLDRYTEAFF	TGTGCCAGCAGCTTAGACAGGTACACTGAAGCTTTCTTT
TRBV6-4	TRBD1	TRBJ1-1	NA	CASSPEGGRTEAFF	TGTGCCAGCAGCCCCGAAGGGGGCAGGACTGAAGCTTTCTTT
TRBV19	TRBD2	TRBJ2-1	NA	CASSGSGRVVEQFF	TGTGCCAGTAGCGGTAGCGGGAGGGTTGTTGAGCAGTTCTTC
TRBV11-2	TRBD2	TRBJ2-1	NA	CASRLWREGHEQFF	TGTGCCAGCAGGTTGTGGCGGGAGGGCCATGAGCAGTTCTTC
TRBV5-1	NA	TRBJ2-5	NA	CASSHANPWETQYF	TGCGCCAGCAGCCATGCAAACCCCTGGGAGACCCAGTACTTC
TRBV4-1	NA	TRBJ1-1	NA	CASSHPGATNTEAFF	TGTGCCAGCAGCCACCCGGGAGCAACGAACACTGAAGCTTTCTTT
TRBV5-1	NA	TRBJ2-7	medium-sized	CASSLAGVSYEQYF	TGCGCCAGCAGCTTGGCGGGGGTCTCCTACGAGCAGTACTTC
TRBV4-2	NA	TRBJ2-1	NA	CASSQELSIGNEQFF	TGTGCCAGCAGCCAAGAACTCTCTATAGGGAATGAGCAGTTCTTC
TRBV9	NA	TRBJ1-6	NA	CASSHRGNSPLHF	TGTGCCAGCAGCCATAGGGGGAATTCACCCCTCCACTTT
TRBV6-6	NA	TRBJ2-2	once	CASSLTRSGELFF	TGTGCCAGCAGCCTCACTAGATCCGGGGAGCTGTTTTTT
TRBV5-1	NA	TRBJ1-1	medium-sized	CASSLFSPLPNTEAFF	TGCGCCAGCAGCTTGTTTTCGCCGTTACCCAACACTGAAGCTTTCTTT
TRBV11-2	NA	TRBJ1-2	NA	CASSLGSGYTF	TGTGCCAGCAGCTTAGGGTCGGGCTACACCTTC
TRBV10-1	TRBD1	TRBJ1-5	NA	CASSTHSGGAQPQHF	TGCGCCAGCAGCACTCACTCAGGGGGCGCGCAGCCCCAGCATTTT
TRBV7-2	TRBD1	TRBJ1-3	NA	CASSQDRVGSGNTIYF	TGTGCCAGCAGCCAAGACAGGGTTGGGTCTGGAAACACCATATATTTT
TRBV6-5	TRBD1	TRBJ2-5	NA	CASTTGTGSVTQYF	TGTGCCAGCACCACAGGGACAGGGTCCGTGACCCAGTACTTC
TRBV6-1	TRBD1	TRBJ2-7	NA	CASSRDRDRYYEQYF	TGTGCCAGCAGTCGCGACCGGGACAGGTACTACGAGCAGTACTTC
TRBV20-1	NA	TRBJ1-2	medium-sized	CSAGRPGYTF	TGCAGTGCTGGAAGACCTGGCTACACCTTC
TRBV11-3	TRBD1	TRBJ1-4	NA	CASSSRQGGNEKLFF	TGTGCCAGCAGCTCCCGACAGGGCGGTAATGAAAAACTGTTTTTT
TRBV7-2	NA	TRBJ2-7	NA	CASSFGRYEQYF	TGTGCCAGCAGCTTTGGTCGCTACGAGCAGTACTTC